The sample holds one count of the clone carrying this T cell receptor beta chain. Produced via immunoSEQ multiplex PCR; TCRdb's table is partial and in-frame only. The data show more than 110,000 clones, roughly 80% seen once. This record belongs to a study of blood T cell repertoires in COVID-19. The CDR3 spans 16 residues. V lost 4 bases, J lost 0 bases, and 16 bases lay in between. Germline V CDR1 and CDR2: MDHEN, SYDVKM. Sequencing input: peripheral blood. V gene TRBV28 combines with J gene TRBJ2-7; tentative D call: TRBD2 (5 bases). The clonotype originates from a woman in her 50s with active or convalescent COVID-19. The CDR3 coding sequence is TGTGCCAGCAGTTCGCGGACCCTCCGGGGCTCCTACGAGCAGTACTTC. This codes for CASSSRTLRGSYEQYF.